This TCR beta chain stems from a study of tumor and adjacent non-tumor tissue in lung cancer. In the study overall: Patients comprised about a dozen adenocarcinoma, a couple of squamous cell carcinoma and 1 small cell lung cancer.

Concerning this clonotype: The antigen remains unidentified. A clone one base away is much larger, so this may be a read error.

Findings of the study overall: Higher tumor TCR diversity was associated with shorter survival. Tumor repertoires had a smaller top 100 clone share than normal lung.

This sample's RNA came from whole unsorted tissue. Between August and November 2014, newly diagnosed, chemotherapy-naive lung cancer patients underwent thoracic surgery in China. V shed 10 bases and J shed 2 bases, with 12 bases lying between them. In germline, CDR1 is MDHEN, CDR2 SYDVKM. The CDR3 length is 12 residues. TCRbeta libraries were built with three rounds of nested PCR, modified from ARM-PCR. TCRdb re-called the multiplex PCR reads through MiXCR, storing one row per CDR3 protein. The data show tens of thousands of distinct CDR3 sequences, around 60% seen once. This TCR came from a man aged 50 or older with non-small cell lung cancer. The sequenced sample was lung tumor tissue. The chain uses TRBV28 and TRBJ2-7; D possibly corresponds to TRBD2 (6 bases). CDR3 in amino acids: CATLGGTYEQYF. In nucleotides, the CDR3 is TGTGCCACACTCGGGGGAACCTACGAGCAGTACTTC.